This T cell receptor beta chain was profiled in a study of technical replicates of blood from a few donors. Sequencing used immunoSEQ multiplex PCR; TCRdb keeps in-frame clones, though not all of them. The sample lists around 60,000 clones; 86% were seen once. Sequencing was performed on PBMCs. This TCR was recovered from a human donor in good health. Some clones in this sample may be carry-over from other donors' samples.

CDR3 in amino acids: CAISETSGSGNEQFF. The CDR3 region has the DNA TGTGCCATCAGTGAGACTAGCGGGAGTGGGAATGAGCAGTTCTTC. The chain uses TRBV10-3 and TRBJ2-1, with 11 bases lining up with TRBD2. The CDR3 sequence is 15 residues long. The V and J ends lost 2 bases and 7 bases, in that order; junction bases with no gene match: 4. Germline values: CDR1 ENHRY, CDR2 SYGVKD.